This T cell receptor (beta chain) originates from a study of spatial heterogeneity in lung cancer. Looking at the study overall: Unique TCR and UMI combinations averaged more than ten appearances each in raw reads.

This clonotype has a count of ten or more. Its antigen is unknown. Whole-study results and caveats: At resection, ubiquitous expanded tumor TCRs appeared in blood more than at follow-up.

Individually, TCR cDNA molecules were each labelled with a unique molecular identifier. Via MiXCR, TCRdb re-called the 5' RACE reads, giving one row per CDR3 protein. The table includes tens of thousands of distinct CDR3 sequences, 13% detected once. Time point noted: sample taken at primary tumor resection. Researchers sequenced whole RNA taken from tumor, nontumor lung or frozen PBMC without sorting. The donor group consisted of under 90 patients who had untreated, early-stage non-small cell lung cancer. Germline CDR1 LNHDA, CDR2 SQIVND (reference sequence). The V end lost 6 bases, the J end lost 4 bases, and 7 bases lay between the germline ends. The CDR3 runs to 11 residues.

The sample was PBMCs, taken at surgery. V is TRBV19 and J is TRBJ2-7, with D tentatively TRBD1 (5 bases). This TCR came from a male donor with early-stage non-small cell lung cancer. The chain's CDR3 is CASSAGYEQYF. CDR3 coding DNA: TGTGCCAGTAGCGCAGGGTACGAGCAGTACTTC.